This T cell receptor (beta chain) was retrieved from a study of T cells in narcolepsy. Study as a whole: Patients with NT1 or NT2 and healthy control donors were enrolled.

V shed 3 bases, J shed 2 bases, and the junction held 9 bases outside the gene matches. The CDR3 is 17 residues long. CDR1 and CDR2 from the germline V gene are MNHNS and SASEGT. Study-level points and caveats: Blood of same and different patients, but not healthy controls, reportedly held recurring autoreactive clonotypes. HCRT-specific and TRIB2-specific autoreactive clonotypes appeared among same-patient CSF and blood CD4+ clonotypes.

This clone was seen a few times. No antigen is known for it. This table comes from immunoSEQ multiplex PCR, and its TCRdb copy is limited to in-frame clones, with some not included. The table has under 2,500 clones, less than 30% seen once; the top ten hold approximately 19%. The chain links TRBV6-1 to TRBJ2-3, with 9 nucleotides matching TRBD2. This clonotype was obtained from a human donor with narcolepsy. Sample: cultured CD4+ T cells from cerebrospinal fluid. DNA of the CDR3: TGTGCCAGCAGTGACGAACTAGCGGGCCGACACACAGATACGCAGTATTTT. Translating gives CASSDELAGRHTDTQYF.